Listed below are T cell receptor beta chains from one sample, sequenced in a study of shared clonotypes between healthy human individuals. Method: immunoSEQ multiplex PCR; TCRdb's copy keeps in-frame clones and lacks some. The sample has about 2.4 million clones, roughly 93% seen once. What was sequenced was naive CD4+ T cells from PBMCs. The origin of the receptors is a man in his late teens or twenties in good health. Some clones in this sample may be carry-over from other donors' samples. Both conserved end residues are part of each CDR3. The D gene is left open where the match is weak. Where a row states a size, it is once, few, many or the class of an expanded clone; other rows omit it.

j_call v_call d_call clone_size cdr3_aa cdr3_nt
TRBJ2-7 TRBV9 TRBD1 . CASSRPSSGTVSEQYF TGTGCCAGCAGTAGACCGTCTTCCGGGACAGTGTCCGAGCAGTACTTC
TRBJ2-5 TRBV5-4 . . CASSSAGGLMETQYF TGTGCCAGCAGCTCCGCTGGAGGGCTAATGGAGACCCAGTACTTC
TRBJ2-3 TRBV7-9 . . CASSLRGTADTQYF TGTGCCAGCAGCTTAAGAGGGACGGCGGATACGCAGTATTTT
TRBJ2-5 TRBV5-1 TRBD2 . CASSLGLAVAGTQYF TGCGCCAGCAGCCTGGGACTAGCAGTAGCCGGGACCCAGTACTTC
TRBJ2-1 TRBV9 TRBD2 . CASSRVSGVNEQFF TGTGCCAGCAGCCGGGTAAGCGGGGTGAATGAGCAGTTCTTC
TRBJ2-7 TRBV19 . . CASSDGHPIYEQYF TGTGCCAGTAGTGACGGACACCCGATTTACGAGCAGTACTTC
TRBJ2-2 TRBV7-2 . . CASAPTGNTGELFF TGTGCCAGCGCCCCCACAGGGAACACCGGGGAGCTGTTTTTT
TRBJ2-5 TRBV29-1 . . CSVEGLGETQYF TGCAGCGTTGAAGGGTTGGGGGAGACCCAGTACTTC
TRBJ1-1 TRBV28 . . CASRAGLPRITEAFF TGTGCCAGCAGGGCGGGACTCCCGAGGATCACTGAAGCTTTCTTT
TRBJ1-4 TRBV10-3 . . CAISESRGGNEKLFF TGTGCCATCAGTGAGTCAAGGGGGGGGAATGAAAAACTGTTTTTT
TRBJ1-5 TRBV5-1 TRBD1 . CASSLESGGHQPQHF TGCGCCAGCAGCTTGGAATCAGGGGGCCATCAGCCCCAGCATTTT
TRBJ1-5 TRBV6-5 . . CASSPTGYNNQPQHF TGTGCCAGCAGCCCCACAGGGTATAACAATCAGCCCCAGCATTTT
TRBJ2-7 TRBV7-7 . . CASSSGHSINYEQYF TGTGCCAGCAGCTCGGGACACTCTATCAACTACGAGCAGTACTTC
TRBJ1-2 TRBV6-5 TRBD1 . CASTTRDRVNGYTF TGTGCCAGCACAACGCGGGACAGGGTTAATGGCTACACCTTC
TRBJ2-3 TRBV5-1 TRBD2 . CASGLAGPTDTQYF TGCGCCAGCGGACTAGCGGGACCCACAGATACGCAGTATTTT
TRBJ1-5 TRBV6-4 . . CASSDSHRVGNQPQHF TGTGCCAGCAGTGACAGTCACAGGGTGGGGAATCAGCCCCAGCATTTT
TRBJ2-4 TRBV5-1 . . CASSLDLAKNIQYF TGCGCCAGCAGCTTAGACCTAGCCAAAAACATTCAGTACTTC
TRBJ2-7 TRBV11-2 TRBD2 . CASSGTSGKGEQYF TGTGCCAGCTCAGGGACTAGCGGGAAAGGAGAGCAGTACTTC
TRBJ2-7 TRBV5-1 . . CASSRGGGGSYEQYF TGCGCCAGCAGCAGGGGGGGCGGAGGCTCCTACGAGCAGTACTTC
TRBJ2-7 TRBV30 . . CAWSAPRGIGFEQYF TGTGCCTGGAGTGCCCCCCGGGGGATTGGCTTTGAGCAGTACTTC
TRBJ2-7 TRBV19 . . CASSLYSTSSYEQYF TGTGCCAGTAGTCTATATTCGACTAGTTCCTACGAGCAGTACTTC
TRBJ2-7 TRBV10-3 . . CAIRPRTDSYEQYF TGTGCCATCAGACCAAGAACTGACTCCTACGAGCAGTACTTC
TRBJ1-1 TRBV21-1 . . CASSRQTQDRVNTEAFF TGTGCCAGCAGCCGACAAACGCAAGACAGGGTAAACACTGAAGCTTTCTTT
TRBJ2-5 TRBV11-1 . . CASSANPGPPEETQYF TGTGCCAGCAGCGCTAACCCGGGCCCTCCGGAGGAGACCCAGTACTTC
TRBJ2-7 TRBV6-5 TRBD2 once CASSPKRDASYEQYF TGTGCCAGCAGTCCAAAGCGGGATGCCTCCTACGAGCAGTACTTC
TRBJ2-7 TRBV4-1 . once CASSQAGYEQYF TGCGCCAGCAGCCAAGCGGGATACGAGCAGTACTTC
TRBJ2-3 TRBV5-1 . . CASSLVVLDTQYF TGCGCCAGCAGCTTGGTGGTATTAGATACGCAGTATTTT
TRBJ1-5 TRBV5-4 . . CASSQEGYQPQHF TGTGCCAGCAGCCAAGAGGGGTATCAGCCCCAGCATTTT
TRBJ1-2 TRBV7-2 . . CASSQQAQVWVGYTF TGTGCCAGCAGCCAACAAGCCCAGGTGTGGGTTGGCTACACCTTC
TRBJ2-3 TRBV6-5 TRBD1 . CASRQGIPTDTQYF TGTGCCAGCAGACAGGGGATCCCCACAGATACGCAGTATTTT